Listed below are T cell receptor beta chains from one sample, sequenced in a study of CD8 T cells in Susac syndrome. TCRdb re-called the immunoSEQ multiplex PCR reads through MiXCR, storing one row per CDR3 protein. The sample has some 130,000 distinct CDR3 sequences, roughly 96% seen once. The sequenced sample consisted of CD4+ T cells from PBMCs. The receptors were gathered from a human donor in good health. CDR3s include the opening cysteine and the closing phenylalanine or tryptophan. A D gene is named only where the DNA matches it firmly. Size is omitted from some rows. Given values are once, few, many or a class for expanded clones.

j_call v_call d_call clone_size cdr3_nt cdr3_aa
TRBJ1-2 TRBV29-1 NA NA TGCAGCGTTGTACTGCCGAGAAATCATAACTATGGCTACACCTTC CSVVLPRNHNYGYTF
TRBJ2-5 TRBV2 NA NA TGTGCCAGAAGTATCCAAGAGACCCAGTACTTC CARSIQETQYF
TRBJ2-7 TRBV5-1 NA NA TGCGCCAGCAGCTTGGCGGCACCCAGCGAGCAGTACTTC CASSLAAPSEQYF
TRBJ1-1 TRBV7-2 NA NA TGTGCCAGCACCTTCGTCGGGAACACTGAAGCTTTCTTT CASTFVGNTEAFF
TRBJ2-3 TRBV18 TRBD2 NA TGTGCCAGCTCACCACCGGGGGGGAGTAAGAATACGCAGTATTTT CASSPPGGSKNTQYF
TRBJ2-3 TRBV3-1 TRBD1 NA TGTGCCAGCAGCTTCGGACAGGCCACAGATACGCAGTATTTT CASSFGQATDTQYF
TRBJ2-2 TRBV2 TRBD2 NA TGTGCCAGCACCAGAGGACTAGCGGGAGTCGACGGGGAGCTGTTTTTT CASTRGLAGVDGELFF
TRBJ2-6 TRBV4-1 NA NA TGCGCCAGCAGCCAAGATCCCACGGGAAGCTCTGGGGCCAACGTCCTGACTTTC CASSQDPTGSSGANVLTF
TRBJ1-5 TRBV12-3/TRBV12-4 NA NA TGTGCCAGCAGTTTGCCGTATCAGCCCCAGCATTTT CASSLPYQPQHF
TRBJ2-5 TRBV24-1 NA NA TGTGCCACCAGTGGACCCCCACGGGGCCAAGAGACCCAGTACTTC CATSGPPRGQETQYF
TRBJ2-3 TRBV18 TRBD1 NA TGTGCCAGCTCACCAAGGGGGACAGCTACAGATACGCAGTATTTT CASSPRGTATDTQYF
TRBJ2-7 TRBV15 TRBD2 NA TGTGCCACCCGCCGGACTAGCGGGAGTTCGGGGCAGTACTTC CATRRTSGSSGQYF
TRBJ2-3 TRBV20-1 NA NA TGCAGTGCTAGAGTCGGTAGCGCGAGCACAGATACGCAGTATTTT CSARVGSASTDTQYF
TRBJ2-1 TRBV29-1 NA NA TGCAGCGCGAACTCAGGGATTAGCTCCTACAATGAGCAGTTCTTC CSANSGISSYNEQFF
TRBJ1-2 TRBV28 NA NA TGTGCCAGCAGTTTATATGAGAACTATGGCTACACCTTC CASSLYENYGYTF
TRBJ2-3 TRBV7-9 TRBD1 once TGTGCCAGCAGCTCTGGACAGGGGGTCACAGATACGCAGTATTTT CASSSGQGVTDTQYF
TRBJ2-1 TRBV18 NA NA TGTGCCAGCTCACCTGAGGGAATCTACAATGAGCAGTTCTTC CASSPEGIYNEQFF
TRBJ2-7 TRBV5-1 NA NA TGCGCCAGCAGCTTGGAGGTCCAGCAGTACTTC CASSLEVQQYF
TRBJ2-7 TRBV19 NA NA TGTGCCAGTAGTATAGGAGGCGTCAGGGTCGACGAGCAGTACTTC CASSIGGVRVDEQYF
TRBJ2-6 TRBV6-5 NA NA TGTGCCAGCAGTTACGACAGGTCTGGGGCCAACGTCCTGACTTTC CASSYDRSGANVLTF
TRBJ2-1 TRBV6-1 TRBD1 NA TGTGCCAGCAGCGAAGAGGACAGGGCGGTATACAATGAGCAGTTCTTC CASSEEDRAVYNEQFF
TRBJ2-5 TRBV7-2 TRBD2 NA TGTGCCAGCGGCGGGAGTCAGGCGGAGACCCAGTACTTC CASGGSQAETQYF
TRBJ1-5 TRBV28 TRBD1 NA TGTGCCAGCAGTGGGAGACGACAGGGGGGTCAGCCCCAGCATTTT CASSGRRQGGQPQHF
TRBJ2-7 TRBV3-1 NA few TGTGCCAGCAGCCCCTTTTACGGAGGGCGCAGCGAGCAGTACTTC CASSPFYGGRSEQYF
TRBJ2-6 TRBV5-1 NA NA TGCGCCAGCAGCGGAACGGAGGCTGGGGCCAACGTCCTGACTTTC CASSGTEAGANVLTF
TRBJ1-4 TRBV29-1 NA NA TGCAGCGCCGCGGGGAATGAAAAACTGTTTTTT CSAAGNEKLFF
TRBJ1-4 TRBV7-2 NA NA TGTGCCAGCAGCTTAGCGCGTGGTGTTCTAGCAACTAATGAAAAACTGTTTTTT CASSLARGVLATNEKLFF
TRBJ2-5 TRBV6-6 TRBD2 NA TGTGCCAGCAGTTGGAGGACCGGGGGGGAGACCCAGTACTTC CASSWRTGGETQYF
TRBJ1-1 TRBV28 NA once TGTGCCAGCAGCTCCCGGGGGCGGATAACTGAAGCTTTCTTT CASSSRGRITEAFF
TRBJ1-3 TRBV3-1 NA once TGTGCCAGCAGCCTGCTCCTGGGAGACACCATATATTTT CASSLLLGDTIYF
TRBJ1-1 TRBV7-2 TRBD1 NA TGTGCCAGCAGCACCTTACAGGGGGCCACTGAAGCTTTCTTT CASSTLQGATEAFF
TRBJ1-1 TRBV7-9 NA NA TGTGCCAGCAGCCCGGAGGGGACCCCGAACACTGAAGCTTTCTTT CASSPEGTPNTEAFF
TRBJ2-1 TRBV2 NA NA TGTGCCAGCACGACTGCATACAATGAGCAGTTCTTC CASTTAYNEQFF
TRBJ2-1 TRBV29-1 TRBD2 NA TGCAGCCGGGGGTCGGGAGGGCCCTACAATGAGCAGTTCTTC CSRGSGGPYNEQFF
TRBJ2-5 TRBV12-3/TRBV12-4 NA NA TGTGCCAGCAGGGGGGGGCTTCACCAAGAGACCCAGTACTTC CASRGGLHQETQYF
TRBJ2-7 TRBV6-6 NA NA TGTGCCAGCAGCTCACAGGGAGGCGAGCAGTACTTC CASSSQGGEQYF
TRBJ2-1 TRBV20-1 NA once TGCAGTGCTGGGCGGCGGGAGCAGTTCTTC CSAGRREQFF
TRBJ1-5 TRBV20-1 NA NA TGCAGTGCTAGTCCCGACAGCAATCAGCCCCAGCATTTT CSASPDSNQPQHF
TRBJ1-5 TRBV6-1 TRBD1 NA TGTGCCAGCAGTGGCCGGACAGGGGGCGAACAGCCCCAGCATTTT CASSGRTGGEQPQHF
TRBJ2-1 TRBV14 NA NA TGTGCCAGCAGCCGGGGGCGGGAGTTCCATGAGCAGTTCTTC CASSRGREFHEQFF
TRBJ2-1 TRBV30 TRBD2 NA TGTGCCCCGTGTGGGACTACCGCTAATGAGCAGTTCTTC CAPCGTTANEQFF
TRBJ2-1 TRBV29-1 TRBD2 NA TGCAGCGCCCCTAGCGGGAGGAGCTCCTACAATGAGCAGTTCTTC CSAPSGRSSYNEQFF
TRBJ2-3 TRBV5-6 NA NA TGTGCCAGCAGCTTAGGAGCGCTGGGGGGCACAGATACGCAGTATTTT CASSLGALGGTDTQYF
TRBJ2-4 TRBV10-3 NA NA TGTGCCATCAAGGGTGTCGAAAACATTCAGTACTTC CAIKGVENIQYF
TRBJ2-7 TRBV2 NA NA TGTGCCAGCAGTGAGTTGGGTCGAGGCTACGAGCAGTACTTC CASSELGRGYEQYF
TRBJ1-1 TRBV19 TRBD1 once TGTGCCAGTAGGACAGGGACTGAAGCTTTCTTT CASRTGTEAFF